These 25 T cell receptor beta chains were all obtained from the same sample, sequenced in a study of control samples from healthy donors and cancer patients. Only in-frame clones appear in the TCRdb table, and some are missing; sequencing was by immunoSEQ multiplex PCR. Counted here are 170,000 or so clones, approximately 93% occurring once; the ten biggest clones make up 8.5%. Sequenced material: blood. The receptors shown here come from a woman in her thirties or forties in good health.

The chain is built from TRBV30 and TRBJ1-6, with 8 bases identical to TRBD1. Germline assignment: CDR1 GTSNPN and CDR2 SVGIG (reference sequence). The CDR3 extends over 14 amino acids. The V gene end was trimmed by 1 base and the J gene end by 9 bases; junction bases not matched to a gene: 5. The CDR3 DNA reads TGTGCCTGGAGTGAGGGACAGGATATTTCACCCCTCCACTTT. Its translation is CAWSEGQDISPLHF. Complete variable domain (other parts from reference TRBV30 and TRBJ1-6): SQTIHQWPATLVQPVGSPLSLECTVEGTSNPNLYWYRQAAGRGLQLLFYSVGIGQISSEVPQNLSASRPQDRQFILSSKKLLLSDSGFYLCAWSEGQDISPLHFGNGTRLTVT.

The chain carries TRBV2 and TRBJ1-2; D not resolved. The CDR3 totals 13 residues. CDR1 and CDR2 from the germline V gene are SNHLY and FYNNEI. Trimming cost V 6 bases and J 8 bases, with 16 bases left between them. CDR3 DNA: TGTGCCAGCAGAGGTGGGCCTTTTGACGGCTACACCTTC. Translating it yields CASRGGPFDGYTF.

This chain joins TRBV6-5 and TRBJ2-3; D uncertain. Trimming removed 6 bases from V and 4 bases from J, with 8 bases in between. The V gene's germline CDR1 is MNHEY and CDR2 SVGAGI. The CDR3 covers 12 residues. For the CDR3, the DNA is TGTGCCAGCAGCAAGGCCTCAGATACGCAGTATTTT. The encoded protein is CASSKASDTQYF.

The chain recombines TRBV29-1 with TRBJ2-1; D might be TRBD2 (5 bases). The CDR3 covers 14 residues. CDR1 is SQVTM, CDR2 ANQGSEA, per germline. The V and J ends lost 7 bases and 5 bases respectively, with 18 bases between them. Here the CDR3 reads CSAPSGKMNNEQFF. CDR3 DNA sequence: TGCAGCGCCCCCAGCGGAAAAATGAACAATGAGCAGTTCTTC.

CDR3 DNA: TGTGCCAGCAGTGACGTCCAGGGGTTGTATACTAATGAAAAACTGTTTTTT. Translated: CASSDVQGLYTNEKLFF. V is TRBV2 and J is TRBJ1-4, with a possible D match to TRBD1 (6 bases). The CDR3 contains 17 residues. Trimming took 3 bases from V and 2 from J, leaving 16 bases between them. The germline V gene encodes CDR1 SNHLY and CDR2 FYNNEI. Looking up the rest from reference TRBV2 and TRBJ1-4 gives the full variable domain: EPEVTQTPSHQVTQMGQEVILRCVPISNHLYFYWYRQILGQKVEFLVSFYNNEISEKSEIFDDQFSVERPDGSNFTLKIRSTKLEDSAMYFCASSDVQGLYTNEKLFFGSGTQLSVL.

The chain has TRBV15 and TRBJ1-2; 9 bases fit TRBD1. Trimming removed 2 bases from V and 6 bases from J; junction bases left unmatched: 10. There are 16 residues in the CDR3. The germline V gene has CDR1 LNHNV and CDR2 YYDKDF (reference sequence). CDR3 residues: CATSRPDVGQGNGYTF. DNA of the CDR3: TGTGCCACCAGCAGACCTGACGTAGGACAGGGGAATGGCTACACCTTC.

The rearrangement joins TRBV11-2 to TRBJ1-2; TRBD1 might be the D (6 bases). Germline V gives CDR1 SGHAT, CDR2 FQNNGV. There are 15 residues in the CDR3. V lost 4 bases to trimming and J lost 4 bases, with 16 bases between them. CDR3 protein: CASSSVQGFIYGYTF. The CDR3 DNA follows: TGTGCCAGCAGCTCGGTCCAGGGGTTCATCTATGGCTACACCTTC.

J is TRBJ2-3 and V is TRBV2, with 13 bases that match TRBD2. Unmatched junction bases numbered 5, after V lost 7 bases and J lost 4 bases. The CDR3 contains 15 residues. From germline, CDR1 is SNHLY and CDR2 FYNNEI. CDR3 in DNA: TGTGCCAGCAACCTACTAGCGGGAGGGGCAGATACGCAGTATTTT. It specifies CASNLLAGGADTQYF.

The chain has TRBV29-1 and TRBJ1-1, with D uncertain. There are 11 residues in the CDR3. Germline-derived CDR1 and CDR2 are SQVTM and ANQGSEA. Trimming left V 7 bases short and J 1 base short, with 7 bases between. The CDR3 nucleotides read TGCAGCGGCGAGGAGAACACTGAAGCTTTCTTT. Encoded protein: CSGEENTEAFF.

The rearrangement links TRBV27 to TRBJ2-5; D unclear. V was clipped by 4 bases and J by 4 bases, with 7 bases between them. CDR1 is MNHEY and CDR2 is SMNVEV in the germline V gene (reference sequence). CDR3 size: 12 residues. The DNA of the CDR3 is TGTGCCAGCAGTTCCCGGCGAGAGACCCAGTACTTC. Residues: CASSSRRETQYF.

The chain combines TRBV10-3 with TRBJ2-5; 10 nucleotides agree with TRBD2. CDR1 and CDR2 from the germline V gene are ENHRY and SYGVKD. The CDR3 has 13 residues. Trimming removed 4 bases from V and 4 bases from J; junction bases left unmatched: 0. The CDR3 here is CAISGLAGETQYF. CDR3 in DNA: TGTGCCATCAGTGGACTAGCGGGAGAGACCCAGTACTTC.

The chain joins TRBV6-2 or TRBV6-3 to TRBJ2-1; 10 nucleotides line up with TRBD1. The V segment lost 0 bases and the J segment 8 bases; nucleotides outside the gene matches: 7. This CDR3 has 16 amino acids. CDR1 MNHEY and CDR2 SVGEGT come from the germline V gene. DNA of the CDR3: TGTGCCAGCAGTTACTCGAAGACAGGGGGCGGGGATGAGCAGTTCTTC. Translation gives CASSYSKTGGGDEQFF.

This chain uses TRBV9 with TRBJ1-1; 7 bases map to TRBD1. The germline gives CDR1 SGDLS, CDR2 YYNGEE. V was clipped by 0 bases and J by 2 bases; unmatched bases: 7. The length of the CDR3 is 16 residues. Here the CDR3 DNA reads TGTGCCAGCAGCGTAGTAGGGGGCGCGGTTAACACTGAAGCTTTCTTT. Residues: CASSVVGGAVNTEAFF.

This chain uses TRBV18 with TRBJ1-3, with 8 bases that match TRBD1. Trimming took 1 base from V and 1 from J; bases not matched to a gene: 3. The germline V gene has CDR1 KGHSH and CDR2 LQKENI. This CDR3 is 16 amino acids long. The CDR3 DNA reads as TGTGCCAGCTCACCACTTTGGACAGGGTCTGGAAACACCATATATTTT. It yields the protein CASSPLWTGSGNTIYF.

This chain uses TRBV6-5 with TRBJ1-5, with D possibly matching TRBD1 (5 bases). The CDR3 runs to 13 residues. Trimming left V 0 bases short and J 7 bases short, with 7 bases between. Germline V gene sequence: CDR1 MNHEY, CDR2 SVGAGI. DNA for the CDR3: TGTGCCAGCAGTTACTCTCACAGGCAGCCCCAGCATTTT. Its protein product is CASSYSHRQPQHF.

The gene calls are TRBV6-2 or TRBV6-3 and TRBJ2-1, with D perhaps TRBD2 (6 bases). The germline V and J ends were trimmed by 1 base and 5 bases, with 15 bases remaining between them. The CDR3 consists of 16 residues. Germline CDR1 and CDR2: MNHEY and SVGEGT. The chain's CDR3 is CASSYLAGRRDNEQFF. CDR3 DNA: TGTGCCAGCAGTTACTTGGCGGGCCGGAGGGACAATGAGCAGTTCTTC.

The chain employs TRBV12-3 or TRBV12-4 and TRBJ2-3, with no clear D. CDR3 length: 13 residues. V gave up 3 bases and J gave up 4 bases, with 8 bases separating them. In nucleotides, the CDR3 is TGTGCCAGCAGTTTCATTACGTCAGATACGCAGTATTTT. This encodes CASSFITSDTQYF.

This clone appeared a single time. The chain combines TRBV3-1 (or the pseudogene TRBV3-2) with TRBJ1-2; no reliable D call. Germline V CDR1 and CDR2: LGHDT, YNNKEL (reference sequence). V was pared by 6 bases and J by 8 bases, with 22 bases between. The CDR3 loop spans 15 amino acids. The CDR3 region is CASRSLAVGSGGYTF. The CDR3 DNA is TGTGCCAGCAGGTCTCTCGCGGTGGGGTCGGGGGGCTACACCTTC.

With respect to this clone: The junction departs from the called germline gene at one end, perhaps through a read error. The chain couples TRBV30 to TRBJ1-2; no reliable D call. CDR1 is GTSNPN and CDR2 is SVGIG in the germline V gene (reference sequence). The CDR3 has 16 residues. In nucleotides, the CDR3 is TGTGCCTGGAGCCAAACACGGTTTTCGGGAGTTTATGGCTACGCCTTC. This encodes CAWSQTRFSGVYGYAF.

This clone appeared a single time. CDR3 in amino acids: CASSKGDFWGYTF. The CDR3 coding sequence is TGTGCCAGCAGCAAAGGGGATTTCTGGGGCTACACCTTC. The gene calls are TRBV4-2 and TRBJ1-2, with D maybe TRBD1 (5 bases). The germline V gene has CDR1 LGHNA and CDR2 YNFKEQ. The CDR3 is made up of 13 amino acids. Trimming took 5 bases from V and 8 from J, leaving 15 bases between them.

The V and J genes are TRBV7-2 and TRBJ2-1; D is unresolved. CDR3 length: 16 amino acids. The V end was cut by 2 bases, the J end by 3 bases, with 14 bases between. CDR1 and CDR2 from the germline V gene are SGHTA and FQGNSA. DNA of the CDR3: TGTGCCAGCAGCTTAAACCCGAGACCTCTCTACAATGAGCAGTTCTTC. It codes for CASSLNPRPLYNEQFF.

The chain has TRBV10-3 and TRBJ2-7; tentative D call: TRBD1 (7 bases). Trimming cost V 5 bases and J 3 bases, with 14 bases left between them. The CDR3 covers 14 residues. The V gene's germline CDR1 is ENHRY and CDR2 SYGVKD. CDR3 amino acids: CAISNARGDYEQYF. The CDR3 DNA reads as TGTGCCATCAGTAATGCCAGGGGGGACTACGAGCAGTACTTC.

This sequence joins TRBV9 and TRBJ2-7; TRBD1 might be the D (6 bases). V was clipped by 0 bases and J by 2 bases, with 12 bases between them. CDR3 length: 15 residues. The germline gives CDR1 SGDLS, CDR2 YYNGEE. This CDR3 reads CASSVVGDTAYEQYF. CDR3 nucleotide sequence: TGTGCCAGCAGCGTAGTAGGGGACACTGCCTACGAGCAGTACTTC.

This clone was counted a single time. The same CDR3 arises from other DNA sequences in this sample as well. V is TRBV7-8 and J is TRBJ2-7, with D perhaps given as TRBD1 or TRBD2 (5 bases each). Trimming cost V 5 bases and J 0 bases, with 11 bases left between them. The CDR3 consists of 14 residues. Germline CDR1 and CDR2: SGHVS and FQNEAQ. The CDR3 nucleotides are TGTGCCAGCAGCCGGGACCGCAGCTCCTACGAGCAGTACTTC. It yields the protein CASSRDRSSYEQYF.

The rearrangement uses TRBV6-1 and TRBJ1-5; D remains unclear. The V and J ends lost 3 bases and 5 bases respectively, with 8 bases between them. Germline assignment: CDR1 MNHNS and CDR2 SASEGT. This CDR3 has 13 residues. The CDR3 DNA reads as TGTGCCAGCAGTGATCTGTTGGATCAGCCCCAGCATTTT. It specifies CASSDLLDQPQHF.